The next 18 T cell receptor beta chains were all read from a single sample in a study of PD-L1 blockade in urothelial cancer. Sequencing used immunoSEQ multiplex PCR; TCRdb keeps in-frame clones, though not all of them. This repertoire shows 35,000 to 50,000 clones, about four fifths found once; its top ten account for approximately 2.9%. This material consisted of PBMCs, taken around atezolizumab (anti-PD-L1) treatment. These receptors all stem from a man in his 70s with urothelial cancer.

V gene TRBV27 combines with J gene TRBJ2-7; the D is unclear. This CDR3 comprises 12 residues. With 4 bases removed from V and 2 bases from J, the gap between germline ends came to 6 bases. CDR1 and CDR2 from the germline V gene are MNHEY and SMNVEV (reference sequence). The CDR3, as DNA: TGTGCCAGCAGTTCAGGTACCTACGAGCAGTACTTC. Residues: CASSSGTYEQYF.

This chain connects TRBV11-1 to TRBJ1-1; maybe TRBD1 (6 bases). Germline values: CDR1 SGHAT, CDR2 FQDESV (reference sequence). The CDR3 spans 12 residues. The V end lost 5 bases, the J end lost 11 bases, and 15 bases lay between the germline ends. The CDR3 region is CASSKGVGKAFF. In nucleotides, the CDR3 is TGTGCCAGCAGCAAGGGGGTGGGTAAGGCTTTCTTT.

The genes are TRBV19 and TRBJ2-7, with 11 nucleotides matching TRBD2. The trim removed 4 bases at V and 3 bases at J, leaving 5 bases unmatched. Germline values: CDR1 LNHDA, CDR2 SQIVND (reference sequence). The CDR3 is 15 residues long. CDR3 region: CASSSSSGRYYEQYF. The DNA of the CDR3 is TGTGCCAGTAGTAGCTCTAGCGGGAGGTACTACGAGCAGTACTTC.

The rearrangement joins TRBV4-3 to TRBJ2-5, with D tentatively TRBD1 (5 bases). The CDR3 is 15 residues long. V was shortened by 0 bases and J by 1 base, with 9 bases between the two germline ends. CDR1 is LGHNA and CDR2 is YSLEER in the germline V gene. The CDR3 DNA reads TGCGCCAGCAGCCAAGATTGGGGCAGCCAAGAGACCCAGTACTTC. Its protein is CASSQDWGSQETQYF.

This chain connects TRBV9 to TRBJ1-1; D might be TRBD1 (5 bases). The V and J ends lost 0 bases and 2 bases respectively, with 8 bases between them. The CDR3 sequence is 14 residues long. CDR1 is SGDLS, CDR2 YYNGEE, per germline. This CDR3 is CASSVATANTEAFF. DNA for the CDR3: TGTGCCAGCAGCGTAGCGACAGCAAACACTGAAGCTTTCTTT.

The V call is TRBV19, the J call TRBJ2-1, with TRBD2 as a possible D gene (5 bases). The CDR3 is 15 amino acids. CDR1 is LNHDA, CDR2 SQIVND, per germline (reference sequence). With 7 bases removed from V and 0 bases from J, the gap between germline ends came to 13 bases. CDR3 nucleotides: TGTGCCAGTACAAACGAGCGGAGCTCCTACAATGAGCAGTTCTTC. This encodes CASTNERSSYNEQFF.

The rearrangement links TRBV19 to TRBJ2-7, with a possible D match to TRBD1 (6 bases). V was trimmed by 4 bases and J by 3 bases, leaving 19 bases between them. The CDR3 runs 16 residues. The germline V gene has CDR1 LNHDA and CDR2 SQIVND (reference sequence). This chain's CDR3 is CASSTTGRPGRYEQYF. DNA of the CDR3: TGTGCCAGTAGTACGACAGGCCGCCCAGGTCGCTACGAGCAGTACTTC.

The sample holds a few counts of this clone. The gene calls are TRBV28 and TRBJ2-2; 8 positions match TRBD1. The CDR3 has 15 residues. Germline trimming cut 1 base from V and 4 bases from J; bases unmatched to any gene: 2. CDR1 is MDHEN and CDR2 is SYDVKM in the germline V gene. The CDR3, as DNA: TGTGCCAGCAGTTTATTCACAGGGGGCACCGGGGAGCTGTTTTTT. Protein sequence: CASSLFTGGTGELFF.

The chain links TRBV18 to TRBJ2-2; no firm D call. The CDR3 consists of 15 residues. Germline lookup yields CDR1 KGHSH and CDR2 LQKENI. Trimming took 2 bases from V and 5 from J, leaving 12 bases between them. Here the CDR3 DNA reads TGTGCCAGCTCACCAGCCTCAGGTCAGACCGGGGAGCTGTTTTTT. It is translated as CASSPASGQTGELFF. Full variable domain (outside the CDR3, taken from reference TRBV18 and TRBJ2-2): NAGVMQNPRHLVRRRGQEARLRCSPMKGHSHVYWYRQLPEEGLKFMVYLQKENIIDESGMPKERFSAEFPKEGPSILRIQQVVRGDSAAYFCASSPASGQTGELFFGEGSRLTVL.

The chain couples TRBV23-1 to TRBJ1-1; TRBD1 might be the D (6 bases). TRBV23-1 is an ORF for which the function is uncertain. The CDR3 spans 23 residues. Trimming removed 2 bases at V and 0 bases at J, with 34 bases between. The CDR3 coding sequence is TGCGCCAGCAGTCAAGGACCCTCCGGACCCCCCCGGCGGACAGAGCCCATGAACACTGAAGCTTTCTTT. Translation gives CASSQGPSGPPRRTEPMNTEAFF.

This clone was detected only once. This chain connects TRBV19 to TRBJ2-7; weak D call: TRBD2 (6 bases). Per germline, CDR1 LNHDA and CDR2 SQIVND (reference sequence). The germline V and J ends were trimmed by 6 bases and 7 bases, with 28 bases remaining between them. The length of the CDR3 is 17 residues. CDR3 coding DNA: TGTGCCAGTAGCCTATCCAGCGGGTCGAGAGGGCCTGGGGAGCAGTACTTC. Protein sequence: CASSLSSGSRGPGEQYF.

This rearrangement joins TRBV6-5 to TRBJ2-1, with D possibly being TRBD1 (6 bases). Germline-derived CDR1 and CDR2 are MNHEY and SVGAGI. The CDR3 has 12 residues. The V gene lost 8 bases and the J gene lost 1 base, with 6 bases spanning the gap. The CDR3 sequence: CASQGSYNEQFF. DNA for the CDR3: TGTGCCAGCCAGGGGTCCTACAATGAGCAGTTCTTC.

The rearrangement links TRBV6-6 to TRBJ1-2; D remains ambiguous. Between the trimmed V and J ends, which lost 6 bases and 4 bases, there was a span of 18 bases. CDR3 size: 15 residues. CDR1 and CDR2 (germline): MNHNY, SVGAGI (reference sequence). In nucleotides, the CDR3 is TGTGCCAGCAGAGAATACAGTTTTGACGGCTATGGCTACACCTTC. Translating gives CASREYSFDGYGYTF.

V usage is TRBV7-2 and J usage is TRBJ1-1; D remains ambiguous. Deletions cut 4 bases from V and 10 bases from J, with 19 bases between. Per the germline V gene, CDR1 is SGHTA and CDR2 is FQGNSA. The CDR3 spans 14 residues. The CDR3 nucleotides are TGTGCCAGCAGCTCCCGACGGATGTCGGCGGTAGCTTTCTTT. Translated, it gives CASSSRRMSAVAFF.

The chain has TRBV27 and TRBJ1-1; maybe TRBD1 (5 bases). There are 15 residues in the CDR3. Between the trimmed V and J ends, which lost 0 bases and 4 bases, there was a span of 12 bases. Germline V CDR1 and CDR2: MNHEY, SMNVEV (reference sequence). CDR3 residues: CASSLSARATTEAFF. The CDR3 coding sequence is TGTGCCAGCAGTTTATCGGCCAGGGCGACCACTGAAGCTTTCTTT.

The CDR3, as DNA: TGCAGCGTCCCGGACAGGGCGGACTATGGCTACACCTTC. Its translation is CSVPDRADYGYTF. J is TRBJ1-2 and V is TRBV29-1; TRBD1 aligns across 8 bases. CDR3 length: 13 residues. The V gene's germline CDR1 is SQVTM and CDR2 ANQGSEA. J gave up 3 bases and V 6 bases, and 6 bases lay outside the gene matches.

This rearrangement joins TRBV18 to TRBJ2-3, with D hard to call. The germline gives CDR1 KGHSH, CDR2 LQKENI. The V end was cut by 10 bases, the J end by 0 bases, with 11 bases between. The CDR3 runs 13 residues. Written as DNA, the CDR3 is TGTGCCACCGTACCCGGGAGCACAGATACGCAGTATTTT. This sequence encodes CATVPGSTDTQYF.

This chain connects TRBV9 to TRBJ1-3, with TRBD1 as a possible D gene (6 bases). Germline V gives CDR1 SGDLS, CDR2 YYNGEE. V lost 0 bases and J 0 bases, leaving 10 bases between the germline ends. The CDR3 is made up of 16 amino acids. CDR3 sequence: CASSVGYRVSGNTIYF. CDR3 nucleotides: TGTGCCAGCAGCGTAGGATACAGGGTCTCTGGAAACACCATATATTTT.